A single sample is the source of the 24 T cell receptor beta chains below, sequenced in a study of metastatic and nonmetastatic thyroid tumors. TCRdb re-analyzed the PCR reads through MiXCR. Among fewer than 25,000 clones, roughly 24% were seen once, and the ten largest hold over 70%. None of the patients had undergone any treatment ahead of thyroid surgery. Sequencing input: blood. The origin of the receptors is a male donor with papillary thyroid cancer or a benign thyroid nodule (not recorded which). Some clones in this sample may be carry-over from other donors' samples.

A word on this clone: One base away lies a much larger clone, so this may be a sequencing read error. The rearrangement links TRBV20-1 to TRBJ2-5; D not resolved. The V end was cut by 3 bases, the J end by 5 bases, with 7 bases between. In germline, CDR1 is DFQATT, CDR2 SNEGSKA (reference sequence). The CDR3 has 11 residues. In DNA form, the CDR3 reads TGCAGTGCTAGTGACGTCGAGACCCAGTACTTC. It encodes CSASDVETQYF.

This clone was seen repeatedly, ten times or more. The chain employs TRBV7-9 and TRBJ1-4; D gene unclear. Germline CDR1 reads SEHNR; CDR2 reads FQNEAQ (reference sequence). V was trimmed by 1 base and J by 4 bases, leaving 7 bases between them. CDR3 length: 14 amino acids. This CDR3 reads CASSLGQINEKLFF. The CDR3 DNA reads as TGTGCCAGCAGCTTAGGGCAAATTAATGAAAAACTGTTTTTT.

This clone was seen repeatedly, ten times or more. The rearrangement joins TRBV7-3 to TRBJ2-3; 7 bases align to TRBD2. V shed 5 bases and J 8 bases; nucleotides not matched to a gene: 7. Per germline, CDR1 SGHTA and CDR2 FQGTGA. CDR3 length equals 13 residues. CDR3 in amino acids: CASSAGTTGTQYF. The CDR3 DNA follows: TGTGCCAGCAGCGCCGGGACTACGGGTACGCAGTATTTT.

At least ten counts were recorded for this clone. The V and J genes are TRBV6-1 and TRBJ2-3, with D perhaps matching TRBD1 or TRBD2 (5 bases each). Germline loops: CDR1 MNHNS, CDR2 SASEGT. Trimming left V 11 bases short and J 2 bases short, with 20 bases between. The length of the CDR3 is 15 residues. The CDR3 protein is CAGRGGRENTDTQYF. As DNA, the CDR3 is TGTGCCGGTCGTGGGGGAAGAGAGAACACAGATACGCAGTATTTT.

In this sample, this clone turned up many times. V usage is TRBV11-2 and J usage is TRBJ1-6; D is perhaps TRBD1 (6 bases). Trimming took 6 bases from V and 0 from J, leaving 12 bases between them. This CDR3 has 16 amino acids. CDR1 and CDR2 (germline): SGHAT, FQNNGV. This CDR3 is CASRPTGSSYNSPLHF. The CDR3 DNA follows: TGTGCCAGCAGACCAACAGGGAGCTCCTATAATTCACCCCTCCACTTT.

This clone was detected a few times. The V and J genes are TRBV6-1 and TRBJ2-5; 10 bases agree with TRBD2. The CDR3 contains 15 residues. Germline CDR1 reads MNHNS; CDR2 reads SASEGT. Germline trimming cut 7 bases from V and 3 bases from J; bases unmatched to any gene: 8. CDR3 amino acids: CASTEYLAGEETQYF. The CDR3 DNA reads TGTGCCAGCACAGAATACCTAGCGGGAGAAGAGACCCAGTACTTC.

This clone was found many times. The rearrangement joins TRBV4-1 to TRBJ1-1; no clear D gene. The CDR3 spans 13 residues. Germline-derived CDR1 and CDR2 are MGHRA and YSYEKL. V shed 10 bases and J shed 0 bases, with 12 bases lying between them. The CDR3 here is CATGRRLNTEAFF. The CDR3, as DNA: TGCGCCACCGGGCGGAGGCTGAACACTGAAGCTTTCTTT.

Many counts were recorded for this clone. The chain has TRBV7-9 and TRBJ2-5, with a tentative D call TRBD2 (6 bases). V dropped 4 bases and J dropped 2 bases, with 11 bases sitting between them. This CDR3 has 14 residues. Looked up from germline, CDR1 is SEHNR and CDR2 is FQNEAQ (reference sequence). CDR3 protein: CASSSPGVQETQYF. CDR3 sequence (DNA): TGTGCCAGCAGCTCTCCGGGGGTACAAGAGACCCAGTACTTC.

This clone appeared many times. The chain couples TRBV28 to TRBJ2-1, with a weak D call TRBD2 (5 bases). The V gene's germline CDR1 is MDHEN and CDR2 SYDVKM. The CDR3 totals 14 residues. V lost 1 base and J 7 bases, leaving 11 bases between the germline ends. CDR3 region: CASSLFGAVNEQFF. The CDR3 region has the DNA TGTGCCAGCAGTTTATTTGGAGCGGTTAATGAGCAGTTCTTC. Full variable domain (outside the CDR3, taken from reference TRBV28 and TRBJ2-1): DVKVTQSSRYLVKRTGEKVFLECVQDMDHENMFWYRQDPGLGLRLIYFSYDVKMKEKGDIPEGYSVSREKKERFSLILESASTNQTSMYLCASSLFGAVNEQFFGPGTRLTVL.

Ten or more counts support this clone. The chain is built from TRBV9 and TRBJ2-5; D remains unclear. CDR3 length equals 14 residues. The ends were cut back, 4 bases at V and 0 bases at J, with 10 bases in the middle. Germline lookup yields CDR1 SGDLS and CDR2 YYNGEE. The CDR3 nucleotides read TGTGCCAGCAGCAAAAGGTGGGACCAAGAGACCCAGTACTTC. Translating it yields CASSKRWDQETQYF.

The chain links TRBV15 to TRBJ2-7; 9 bases align to TRBD1. Unmatched junction bases numbered 10, after V lost 0 bases and J lost 1 base. The V gene's germline CDR1 is LNHNV and CDR2 YYDKDF (reference sequence). This CDR3 comprises 18 residues. The CDR3 is CATSRDQKDRGSSYEQYF. The CDR3, as DNA: TGTGCCACCAGCAGAGACCAAAAAGACAGGGGGAGTTCCTACGAGCAGTACTTC.

This clone turned up a few times. The chain couples TRBV19 to TRBJ1-1; D not resolved. The V gene's germline CDR1 is LNHDA and CDR2 SQIVND (reference sequence). The CDR3 totals 12 residues. Trimming removed 5 bases at V and 3 bases at J, with 7 bases between. The CDR3 reads CASSAGYTEAFF. The CDR3 region has the DNA TGTGCCAGTAGTGCTGGGTACACTGAAGCTTTCTTT.

This clone was observed many times. The CDR3 DNA reads as TGTGCCACCAGCAAACTAGCGGGAGGCTACAATGAGCAGTTCTTC. It translates to CATSKLAGGYNEQFF. J is TRBJ2-1 and V is TRBV15; 12 bases agree with TRBD2. Germline CDR1 is LNHNV and CDR2 is YYDKDF (reference sequence). The junction had 1 base not matched to a gene; V was cut back by 4 bases and J by 3 bases. The CDR3 sequence is 15 residues long.

The chain carries TRBV6-4 and TRBJ2-2; D is unclear. This CDR3 is 12 amino acids long. The germline CDR1 and CDR2 sequences are MRHNA and SNTAGT. The germline V and J ends were trimmed by 6 bases and 7 bases, with 9 bases remaining between them. In DNA, the CDR3 is TGTGCCAGCAGGATCGTAAACGGGGAGCTGTTTTTT. Residues: CASRIVNGELFF.

This clone was recorded at least ten times. The V and J genes are TRBV7-8 and TRBJ2-7, with TRBD2 matching 10 bases. Germline V CDR1 and CDR2: SGHVS, FQNEAQ. The CDR3 length is 15 residues. V dropped 1 base and J dropped 0; count of bases not matched to a gene: 0. CDR3 in DNA: TGTGCCAGCAGCTTAGAGCGGGAGGGCTCCTACGAGCAGTACTTC. Its translation is CASSLEREGSYEQYF.

The V and J genes are TRBV18 and TRBJ2-3, with 7 bases identical to TRBD2. The germline V gene has CDR1 KGHSH and CDR2 LQKENI. This CDR3 region has 14 residues. Trimming took 4 bases from V and 3 from J; bases not matched to a gene: 4. In DNA form, the CDR3 reads TGTGCCAGCTCACGAGCGGGAAGTACAGATACGCAGTATTTT. This gives the protein CASSRAGSTDTQYF. Complete variable domain (other parts from reference TRBV18 and TRBJ2-3): NAGVMQNPRHLVRRRGQEARLRCSPMKGHSHVYWYRQLPEEGLKFMVYLQKENIIDESGMPKERFSAEFPKEGPSILRIQQVVRGDSAAYFCASSRAGSTDTQYFGPGTRLTVL.

A word on this clone: A read error may explain this, as a much larger clone is one base away. The CDR3 loop reads CASSSGLAGVSGELFF. DNA for the CDR3: TGTGCCAGCAGTTCAGGACTAGCGGGAGTTTCCGGGGAGCTGTTTTTT. The chain joins TRBV12-3 or TRBV12-4 to TRBJ2-2; TRBD2 aligns across 13 bases. V lost 4 bases to trimming and J lost 6 bases; unmatched junction nucleotides: 5. This CDR3 region has 16 residues.

This clone was recorded at least ten times. This chain links TRBV14 with TRBJ2-1, with 12 bases lining up with TRBD1. The CDR3 extends over 16 amino acids. V lost 4 bases to trimming and J lost 12 bases; unmatched junction nucleotides: 13. Per the germline V gene, CDR1 is SGHDN and CDR2 is FVKESK. CDR3 bases: TGTGCCAGCAGCCGGCCGGGACAGGGGGCGCGAACACCGCAGTTCTTC. It translates to CASSRPGQGARTPQFF.

Many counts were recorded for this clone. The gene calls are TRBV24-1 and TRBJ2-1, with TRBD2 matching over 14 bases. Germline V gene data show CDR1 as KGHDR and CDR2 as SFDVKD. This CDR3 has 20 residues. The V gene end was trimmed by 2 bases and the J gene end by 0 bases; junction bases not matched to a gene: 8. This CDR3 reads CATSDSTGLAGVGSYNEQFF. The CDR3 nucleotides are TGTGCCACCAGTGATTCAACGGGACTAGCGGGAGTTGGCTCCTACAATGAGCAGTTCTTC.

The chain uses TRBV27 and TRBJ2-1, with TRBD1 matching 11 bases. The V segment lost 3 bases and the J segment 9 bases; nucleotides outside the gene matches: 7. This CDR3 is built from 15 residues. CDR1 MNHEY and CDR2 SMNVEV come from the germline V gene (reference sequence). The CDR3 loop is CASSFLGQGASEQFF. The CDR3 region has the DNA TGTGCCAGCAGTTTCCTTGGACAGGGGGCTAGTGAGCAGTTCTTC.

The chain recombines TRBV15 with TRBJ2-2, with a tentative D call TRBD2 (5 bases). This CDR3 contains 15 residues. V lost 7 bases, J lost 5 bases, and 17 bases lay in between. From germline, CDR1 is LNHNV and CDR2 YYDKDF (reference sequence). The CDR3 loop is CATISGVGETGELFF. DNA of the CDR3: TGTGCCACCATCTCCGGAGTTGGGGAGACCGGGGAGCTGTTTTTT.

The table lists this clone with many counts. This chain joins TRBV19 and TRBJ1-6; D perhaps matches TRBD1 (5 bases). There are 13 residues in the CDR3. With 7 bases removed from V and 9 bases from J, the gap between germline ends came to 13 bases. The germline gives CDR1 LNHDA, CDR2 SQIVND (reference sequence). CDR3 amino acids: CASTQGTSSPLHF. DNA for the CDR3: TGTGCCAGTACCCAGGGAACCTCTTCACCCCTCCACTTT.

This clone was seen many times. The chain links TRBV28 to TRBJ1-2; D uncertain. This CDR3 is built from 14 residues. V lost 4 bases and J lost 8, with 17 bases in between. Per germline, CDR1 MDHEN and CDR2 SYDVKM. DNA for the CDR3: TGTGCCAGCAGTTCCTCTCGTCCTTTACGAGGCTACACCTTC. It translates to CASSSSRPLRGYTF.

To note about this clone: The germline gene is not matched at one end of the junction; a read error may be the cause. The chain carries TRBV20-1 and TRBJ2-7; D perhaps matches TRBD1 (7 bases). The CDR3 loop spans 14 amino acids. Germline lookup yields CDR1 DFQATT and CDR2 SNEGSKA (reference sequence). The CDR3 sequence is CSARVDREVGEQYF. Here the CDR3 DNA reads TGCAGTGCCAGAGTAGACAGGGAGGTGGGCGAGCAGTACTTC.